The 21 T cell receptor beta chains presented below share a single source sample, sequenced in a study of blood T cell repertoires in COVID-19. Sequencing used immunoSEQ multiplex PCR; TCRdb keeps in-frame clones, though not all of them. The sample comprises roughly 340,000 clones, about 90% of which are singletons, and 1.9% rests with the top ten. The sequenced sample consisted of PBMCs or T cells enriched from blood (not recorded which). The receptors derive from a man aged 35 to 55 in a cohort exposed to, infected with or recovered from COVID-19 (not recorded which).

Only one count was recorded for this clone. The V and J genes are TRBV11-2 and TRBJ1-2, with D unresolved. V lost 1 base and J 2 bases, leaving 8 bases between the germline ends. Germline CDR1 and CDR2: SGHAT and FQNNGV. This CDR3 is 14 amino acids long. The CDR3 spells CASSLGSGNYGYTF. The CDR3 DNA is TGTGCCAGCAGCTTAGGGTCGGGGAACTATGGCTACACCTTC.

The rearrangement joins TRBV3-1 (or the pseudogene TRBV3-2) to TRBJ2-3, with 14 bases matching TRBD2. CDR1 is LGHDT, CDR2 YNNKEL, per germline (reference sequence). The CDR3 loop spans 20 amino acids. Trimming at V came to 4 bases and at J to 2 bases, leaving 14 bases not matched to a gene. As DNA, the CDR3 is TGTGCCAGCAGCCGCGGGGTGACTAGCGGGAGGGTAAGCCACACAGATACGCAGTATTTT. This gives the protein CASSRGVTSGRVSHTDTQYF.

The chain has TRBV9 and TRBJ2-1; D is perhaps TRBD2 (7 bases). V was clipped by 0 bases and J by 9 bases, with 19 bases between them. The CDR3 is 16 amino acids. Germline V gene lookup returns CDR1 SGDLS and CDR2 YYNGEE. The CDR3 protein is CASSVGGGGPWGEQFF. The CDR3 region has the DNA TGTGCCAGCAGCGTAGGAGGGGGAGGGCCTTGGGGTGAGCAGTTCTTC.

Only one count was recorded for this clone. The V and J genes are TRBV5-4 and TRBJ2-3, with 7 bases aligning to TRBD1. CDR3 size: 15 residues. Germline assignment: CDR1 SGHNT and CDR2 YYREEE (reference sequence). V trimming: 6 bases; J trimming: 6 bases; junction bases outside the gene matches: 13. The CDR3 DNA is TGTGCCAGCAACCTACAACAGGGGCGCGCTGATACGCAGTATTTT. Translated: CASNLQQGRADTQYF.

The rearrangement joins TRBV3-1 (or the pseudogene TRBV3-2) to TRBJ1-6; no clear D gene. CDR3 length: 11 amino acids. Trimming took off 1 base at V and 15 bases at J, with 7 bases between the two ends. CDR1 LGHDT and CDR2 YNNKEL come from the germline V gene (reference sequence). The CDR3 loop is CASSQAALLHF. The DNA of the CDR3 is TGTGCCAGCAGCCAAGCAGCGCTCCTCCACTTT.

This clone was recorded once. V and J are TRBV5-1 and TRBJ2-7; TRBD2 is a possible D gene (6 bases). The V gene's germline CDR1 is SGHRS and CDR2 YFSETQ. This CDR3 contains 14 residues. Trimming removed 1 base at V and 3 bases at J, with 11 bases between. CDR3 residues: CASSLTGLNYEQYF. The CDR3, as DNA: TGCGCCAGCAGCTTGACAGGACTAAACTACGAGCAGTACTTC.

This rearrangement joins TRBV19 to TRBJ2-3, with 9 nucleotides matching TRBD2. CDR1 and CDR2 (germline): LNHDA, SQIVND (reference sequence). The CDR3 covers 16 residues. The J segment lost 0 bases and the V segment lost 7 bases, leaving 8 bases of the junction unmatched. This chain's CDR3 is CASTTGTSSSTDTQYF. The CDR3 DNA reads as TGTGCCAGTACGACCGGGACTAGCAGTAGCACAGATACGCAGTATTTT.

V usage is TRBV19 and J usage is TRBJ1-2; TRBD1 aligns across 7 bases. The trim removed 6 bases at V and 6 bases at J, leaving 1 base unmatched. CDR1 is LNHDA, CDR2 SQIVND, per germline (reference sequence). This CDR3 comprises 11 residues. The CDR3 here is CASRDRHGYTF. The CDR3, as DNA: TGTGCCAGTAGGGACAGGCATGGCTACACCTTC. Variable domain in full (rest from reference TRBV19 and TRBJ1-2): DGGITQSPKYLFRKEGQNVTLSCEQNLNHDAMYWYRQDPGQGLRLIYYSQIVNDFQKGDIAEGYSVSREKKESFPLTVTSAQKNPTAFYLCASRDRHGYTFGSGTRLTVV.

The chain combines TRBV7-3 with TRBJ2-3; 9 nucleotides align to TRBD1. Losses at the gene ends were 1 base for V and 3 bases for J; bases not matched to a gene: 5. Germline-derived CDR1 and CDR2 are SGHTA and FQGTGA. This CDR3 has 16 amino acids. CDR3 sequence: CASSLKGTGITDTQYF. The CDR3 DNA follows: TGTGCCAGCAGCTTAAAGGGGACAGGGATAACAGATACGCAGTATTTT.

J is TRBJ1-1 and V is TRBV7-9; 9 positions agree with TRBD1. CDR1 is SEHNR and CDR2 is FQNEAQ in the germline V gene (reference sequence). The CDR3 totals 15 residues. The V gene end was trimmed by 3 bases and the J gene end by 5 bases; junction bases not matched to a gene: 7. CDR3 DNA: TGTGCCAGCAGCTTGCAGGACAGGGGAGGGACTGAAGCTTTCTTT. Translated, it gives CASSLQDRGGTEAFF.

This clone was seen only once. The gene calls are TRBV2 and TRBJ2-3; maybe TRBD1 (6 bases). V was cut by 7 bases and J by 2 bases, with 13 bases left in between. Germline V gene data show CDR1 as SNHLY and CDR2 as FYNNEI. The CDR3 has 14 residues. The CDR3: CASTLQGYTDTQYF. The CDR3 DNA reads as TGTGCCAGCACCCTACAGGGTTACACAGATACGCAGTATTTT.

Only a few counts were recorded for this clone. This rearrangement joins TRBV19 to TRBJ2-7; 10 positions match TRBD1. This CDR3 is 15 amino acids long. Germline lookup yields CDR1 LNHDA and CDR2 SQIVND (reference sequence). J gave up 6 bases and V 5 bases, and 10 bases lay outside the gene matches. The CDR3 loop is CASSLRQGARGEQYF. The CDR3 DNA is TGTGCCAGTAGTCTTAGACAGGGGGCACGAGGCGAGCAGTACTTC.

This chain links TRBV4-1 with TRBJ2-1, with D perhaps TRBD1 (6 bases). The length of the CDR3 is 14 residues. Looked up from germline, CDR1 is MGHRA and CDR2 is YSYEKL. V was shortened by 0 bases and J by 12 bases, with 15 bases between the two germline ends. CDR3 sequence (DNA): TGCGCCAGCAGCCAAGACGGGTACCGCAGGGGGCAGTTCTTC. This encodes CASSQDGYRRGQFF.

The chain links TRBV15 to TRBJ2-2, with D perhaps matching TRBD2 (5 bases). The CDR3 is 16 residues long. The V end lost 2 bases, the J end lost 8 bases, and 18 bases lay between the germline ends. Germline CDR1 LNHNV, CDR2 YYDKDF (reference sequence). CDR3 sequence: CATSRIGSGEKGELFF. The CDR3 DNA reads as TGTGCCACCAGCAGAATAGGGAGCGGAGAGAAGGGGGAGCTGTTTTTT.

The rearrangement uses TRBV30 and TRBJ2-2, with 13 bases matching TRBD2. Trimming at V came to 5 bases and at J to 10 bases, leaving 7 bases not matched to a gene. Looked up from germline, CDR1 is GTSNPN and CDR2 is SVGIG (reference sequence). The CDR3 has 14 amino acids. This CDR3 is CAWAGLAGAVELFF. CDR3 bases: TGTGCCTGGGCTGGACTAGCGGGAGCGGTGGAGCTGTTTTTT. Complete variable domain (other parts from reference TRBV30 and TRBJ2-2): SQTIHQWPATLVQPVGSPLSLECTVEGTSNPNLYWYRQAAGRGLQLLFYSVGIGQISSEVPQNLSASRPQDRQFILSSKKLLLSDSGFYLCAWAGLAGAVELFFGEGSRLTVL.

J is TRBJ2-7 and V is TRBV27, with D perhaps TRBD2 (8 bases). The CDR3 sequence is 17 residues long. The V and J ends lost 5 bases and 2 bases respectively, with 22 bases between them. The V gene's germline CDR1 is MNHEY and CDR2 SMNVEV (reference sequence). The CDR3 DNA is TGTGCCAGCAGTCACCCGCCGGGAGGGGGCGATCCCTACGAGCAGTACTTC. Residues: CASSHPPGGGDPYEQYF.

As concerns this clone: This sample includes further DNA sequences coding for the same CDR3. The V call is TRBV5-8, the J call TRBJ1-6; no firm D call. This CDR3 comprises 14 residues. V dropped 2 bases and J dropped 5 bases, with 8 bases sitting between them. The V gene's germline CDR1 is SGHTS and CDR2 YDEGEE. The CDR3 coding sequence is TGTGCCAGCAGCTTTCGGGGAGATAATTCACCCCTCCACTTT. It codes for CASSFRGDNSPLHF.

The chain links TRBV24-1 to TRBJ2-1; 7 bases fit TRBD1. The V and J ends lost 2 bases and 5 bases, in that order; junction bases with no gene match: 2. Germline-derived CDR1 and CDR2 are KGHDR and SFDVKD. The CDR3 is 14 residues long. The CDR3 nucleotides read TGTGCCACCAGTGATTCCGGGACAGACAATGAGCAGTTCTTC. Translation gives CATSDSGTDNEQFF.

V and J are TRBV28 and TRBJ2-4, with 11 bases aligning to TRBD2. Trimming took 5 bases from V and 3 from J; bases not matched to a gene: 3. Germline V lookup: CDR1 MDHEN, CDR2 SYDVKM. The CDR3 totals 15 residues. The CDR3 reads CASSPLAGGKNIQYF. CDR3 DNA: TGTGCCAGCAGTCCCCTAGCGGGAGGCAAAAACATTCAGTACTTC.

The gene calls are TRBV7-2 and TRBJ2-2; TRBD1 matches 7 bases. Losses at the gene ends were 1 base for V and 1 base for J; bases not matched to a gene: 0. This CDR3 has 15 amino acids. CDR1 is SGHTA and CDR2 is FQGNSA in the germline V gene. This CDR3 reads CASSLGTGNTGELFF. The CDR3 DNA follows: TGTGCCAGCAGCTTAGGGACAGGGAACACCGGGGAGCTGTTTTTT.

This chain connects TRBV6-5 to TRBJ2-1, with D possibly TRBD2 on 6 matching bases. From germline, CDR1 is MNHEY and CDR2 SVGAGI. This CDR3 has 14 residues. Trimming took off 5 bases at V and 0 bases at J, with 8 bases between the two ends. CDR3 sequence (DNA): TGTGCCAGCAGTCGGGAGAGCTCCTACAATGAGCAGTTCTTC. This sequence encodes CASSRESSYNEQFF.